One and the same sample provided the 19 T cell receptor beta chains below, sequenced in a study of T-cell reconstitution after alpha-beta-depleted transplantation in children. Unique molecular identifiers tagged the TCRbeta library. TCRdb re-derived calls from the PCR reads in MiXCR, one entry per CDR3 protein. The repertoire holds about 440,000 distinct CDR3 sequences, with about 40% as singletons. Sequenced here: PBMCs, sampled before TCRalphabeta/CD19-depleted stem cell transplant. All receptors derive from a girl under 10 years old with aplastic anemia, due to receive a stem cell transplant.

As for this clonotype: The germline gene is not matched at one end of the junction; a read error may be the cause. This rearrangement joins TRBV7-2 to TRBJ2-7; a possible D gene is TRBD1 (7 bases). There are 17 residues in the CDR3. Germline V CDR1 and CDR2: SGHTA, FQGNSA. CDR3 sequence: CARSLGTRDSYLYEQYF. CDR3 nucleotide sequence: TGTGCCCGCAGCTTAGGGACTCGGGACAGTTACTTGTACGAGCAGTACTTC.

The V gene is TRBV3-1, the J gene TRBJ2-3, with D possibly TRBD2 on 5 matching bases. Per the germline V gene, CDR1 is LGHDT and CDR2 is YNNKEL (reference sequence). The CDR3 is 15 amino acids. V was cut by 1 base and J by 4 bases, with 12 bases left in between. In nucleotides, the CDR3 is TGTGCCAGCAGCCAAGGGTCGGCGGGCGCAGATACGCAGTATTTT. Protein sequence: CASSQGSAGADTQYF.

The CDR3 spells CASSNPATRAGATDTQYF. The DNA of the CDR3 is TGTGCCAGCAGCAACCCTGCTACTCGGGCGGGGGCAACAGATACGCAGTATTTT. The chain combines TRBV7-3 with TRBJ2-3, with D possibly TRBD2 on 7 matching bases. The length of the CDR3 is 18 residues. CDR1 is SGHTA and CDR2 is FQGTGA in the germline V gene. Trimming removed 5 bases at V and 3 bases at J, with 24 bases between.

The sample holds many counts of this clonotype. V is TRBV20-1 and J is TRBJ2-3, with D unclear. Germline CDR1 DFQATT, CDR2 SNEGSKA (reference sequence). With 6 bases removed from V and 1 base from J, the gap between germline ends came to 17 bases. This CDR3 is built from 15 residues. The CDR3 loop is CSAIPSWGRTDTQYF. The CDR3 DNA is TGCAGTGCCATCCCGTCGTGGGGTCGCACAGATACGCAGTATTTT.

There are a few counts of this clonotype. The chain is built from TRBV4-2 and TRBJ2-3, with TRBD2 identical over 13 bases. V lost 3 bases, J lost 5 bases, and 2 bases stayed unmatched. The CDR3 contains 15 residues. CDR1 and CDR2 from the germline V gene are LGHNA and YNFKEQ. In nucleotides, the CDR3 is TGTGCCAGCAGCCACGGGACTAGCGGGAAAGATACGCAGTATTTT. Its protein is CASSHGTSGKDTQYF.

The CDR3 DNA follows: TGTGCCAGCAGCTCCCAATATGCCTCTCCGGGTATTCAGAGGGAGCTGTTTTTT. It yields the protein CASSSQYASPGIQRELFF. V usage is TRBV5-6 and J usage is TRBJ2-2; the D is unclear. The CDR3 has 18 residues. V shed 3 bases and J shed 9 bases, with 27 bases lying between them. Germline V gene sequence: CDR1 SGHDT, CDR2 YYEEEE. Based on the CDR3 plus reference TRBV5-6 and TRBJ2-2, the full variable domain is DAGVTQSPTHLIKTRGQQVTLRCSPKSGHDTVSWYQQALGQGPQFIFQYYEEEERQRGNFPDRFSGHQFPNYSSELNVNALLLGDSALYLCASSSQYASPGIQRELFFGEGSRLTVL.

This clonotype was counted a few times. The chain employs TRBV5-5 and TRBJ2-7; D possibly corresponds to TRBD2 (5 bases). Between the trimmed V and J ends, which lost 0 bases and 2 bases, there was a span of 15 bases. Per germline, CDR1 SGHKS and CDR2 YYEKEE (reference sequence). The CDR3 is 16 amino acids. The DNA of the CDR3 is TGTGCCAGCAGCTTGGAGCTGGCGGACTTACCCTACGAGCAGTACTTC. This codes for CASSLELADLPYEQYF.

The rearrangement links TRBV12-3 or TRBV12-4 to TRBJ2-5; D might be TRBD1 (6 bases). This CDR3 is 14 amino acids long. Trimming left V 6 bases short and J 7 bases short, with 18 bases between. CDR3 nucleotides: TGTGCCAGCAGCCCACAGGGAATCTATGGGACCCAGTACTTC. It specifies CASSPQGIYGTQYF.

The count of this clonotype is one. This chain uses TRBV15 with TRBJ2-1; 11 bases agree with TRBD2. This CDR3 has 18 residues. J gave up 0 bases and V 5 bases, and 9 bases lay outside the gene matches. Per germline, CDR1 LNHNV and CDR2 YYDKDF (reference sequence). The CDR3 DNA reads TGTGCCACCAGCGCACGGACTAGCGGGTTTAGCTCCTACAATGAGCAGTTCTTC. Its protein is CATSARTSGFSSYNEQFF.

This clonotype came up many times. This sequence joins TRBV5-1 and TRBJ2-5; no firm D call. V lost 0 bases and J 4 bases, leaving 7 bases between the germline ends. From germline, CDR1 is SGHRS and CDR2 YFSETQ. The CDR3 length is 13 residues. This chain's CDR3 is CASSLGVRETQYF. CDR3 DNA sequence: TGCGCCAGCAGCTTGGGTGTCCGAGAGACCCAGTACTTC.

This clonotype was seen at least ten times. CDR3 nucleotides: TGCAGCGTTGATTCTGGAGGTGATGAGCAGTTCTTC. Amino acids: CSVDSGGDEQFF. The chain employs TRBV29-1 and TRBJ2-1; TRBD2 might be the D (5 bases). Trimming removed 3 bases at V and 8 bases at J, with 11 bases between. The germline gives CDR1 SQVTM, CDR2 ANQGSEA. The CDR3 runs 12 residues.

This chain connects TRBV12-5 to TRBJ2-7; D is perhaps TRBD1 (6 bases). Germline CDR1 reads LGHNT; CDR2 reads FRNRAP. V was trimmed by 9 bases and J by 3 bases, leaving 24 bases between them. This CDR3 has 16 residues. As DNA, the CDR3 is TGTGCTAGCCTACCACGCACTTCAGGGGCGTTCTACGAGCAGTACTTC. Its protein is CASLPRTSGAFYEQYF.

The rearrangement links TRBV20-1 to TRBJ2-7, with D maybe TRBD1 (6 bases). The CDR3 runs 14 residues. Germline V gene lookup returns CDR1 DFQATT and CDR2 SNEGSKA (reference sequence). The V end lost 3 bases, the J end lost 6 bases, and 18 bases lay between the germline ends. CDR3 region: CSARRGSSSSEQYF. DNA of the CDR3: TGCAGTGCTAGGAGGGGGAGTTCTTCTTCCGAGCAGTACTTC.

The chain has TRBV6-2 or TRBV6-3 and TRBJ2-2, with 12 bases fitting TRBD1. CDR1 is MNHEY and CDR2 is SVGEGT in the germline V gene. The V segment lost 6 bases and the J segment 6 bases; nucleotides outside the gene matches: 8. CDR3 length equals 16 residues. CDR3 loop: CASRPPGQGASGELFF. The CDR3 DNA reads as TGTGCCAGCAGGCCCCCGGGACAGGGGGCGTCCGGGGAGCTGTTTTTT.

This clonotype was recorded at least ten times. The CDR3 spells CASSQGNLAGATNEQFF. In DNA, the CDR3 is TGTGCCAGCAGCCAAGGGAATCTAGCGGGAGCCACCAATGAGCAGTTCTTC. This chain links TRBV14 with TRBJ2-1, with 10 bases lining up with TRBD2. The CDR3 totals 17 residues. V shed 1 base and J 6 bases; nucleotides not matched to a gene: 9. Germline CDR1 is SGHDN and CDR2 is FVKESK.

V and J are TRBV20-1 and TRBJ1-6, with 9 bases matching TRBD1. CDR3 size: 12 residues. With 3 bases clipped from V and 9 bases from J, the junction kept 0 bases outside the gene matches. Germline assignment: CDR1 DFQATT and CDR2 SNEGSKA (reference sequence). The CDR3 bases are TGCAGTGCTAGGGACAGGGGTTCACCCCTCCACTTT. This sequence encodes CSARDRGSPLHF.

The V and J genes are TRBV10-2 and TRBJ2-2, with unresolved D. CDR1 and CDR2 from the germline V gene are WSHSY and SAAADI. Between the trimmed V and J ends, which lost 0 bases and 3 bases, there was a span of 20 bases. The CDR3 is 19 amino acids. Here the CDR3 reads CASSESMLVGVLHTGELFF. The CDR3 bases are TGCGCCAGCAGTGAGTCGATGCTAGTAGGCGTCCTGCACACCGGGGAGCTGTTTTTT.

This clonotype was observed many times. The chain employs TRBV18 and TRBJ2-2; the D gene is possibly TRBD1 (6 bases). V lost 0 bases and J lost 6, with 8 bases in between. Germline CDR1 and CDR2: KGHSH and LQKENI. The length of the CDR3 is 14 residues. CDR3 in DNA: TGTGCCAGCTCACCACCAACAGGGCCCGGGGAGCTGTTTTTT. Protein product: CASSPPTGPGELFF.

The chain has TRBV24-1 and TRBJ2-2; possibly TRBD1 for D (6 bases). The germline V gene has CDR1 KGHDR and CDR2 SFDVKD. V was cut by 1 base and J by 2 bases, with 10 bases left in between. The CDR3 runs to 16 residues. The CDR3 sequence is CATSDFVQGNTGELFF. CDR3 DNA sequence: TGTGCCACCAGTGATTTCGTACAGGGAAACACCGGGGAGCTGTTTTTT.